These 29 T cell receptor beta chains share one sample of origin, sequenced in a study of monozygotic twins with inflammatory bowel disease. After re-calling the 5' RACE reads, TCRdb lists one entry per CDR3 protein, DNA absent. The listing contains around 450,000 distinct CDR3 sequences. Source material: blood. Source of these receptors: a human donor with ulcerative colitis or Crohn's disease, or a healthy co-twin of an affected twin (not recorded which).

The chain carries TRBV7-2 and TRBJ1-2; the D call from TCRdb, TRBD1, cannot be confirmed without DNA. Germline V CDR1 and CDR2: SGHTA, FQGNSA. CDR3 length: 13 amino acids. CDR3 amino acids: CASARQGNYGYTF.

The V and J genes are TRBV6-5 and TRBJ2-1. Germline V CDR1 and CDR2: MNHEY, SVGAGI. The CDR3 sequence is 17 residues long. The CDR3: CASSYSGSTPLGDEQFF.

The CDR3 region is CASSLGPGLSSNQPQHF. The chain employs TRBV7-2 and TRBJ1-5. Germline V gene sequence: CDR1 SGHTA, CDR2 FQGNSA. The CDR3 sequence is 17 residues long.

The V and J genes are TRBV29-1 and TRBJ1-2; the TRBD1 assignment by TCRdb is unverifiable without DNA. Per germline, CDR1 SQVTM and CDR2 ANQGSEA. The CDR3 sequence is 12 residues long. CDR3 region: CSVADSSYGYTF.

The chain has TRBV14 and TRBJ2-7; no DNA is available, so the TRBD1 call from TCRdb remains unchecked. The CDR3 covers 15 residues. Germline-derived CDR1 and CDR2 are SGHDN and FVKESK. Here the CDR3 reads CASSAGTGGPYEQYF.

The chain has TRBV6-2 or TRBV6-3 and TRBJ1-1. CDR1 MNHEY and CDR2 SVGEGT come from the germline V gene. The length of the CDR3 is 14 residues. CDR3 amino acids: CASRRPQTNTEAFF.

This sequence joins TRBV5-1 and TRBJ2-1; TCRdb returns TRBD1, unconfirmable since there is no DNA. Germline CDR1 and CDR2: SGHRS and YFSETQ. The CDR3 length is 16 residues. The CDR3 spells CASSPGGRATYNEQFF.

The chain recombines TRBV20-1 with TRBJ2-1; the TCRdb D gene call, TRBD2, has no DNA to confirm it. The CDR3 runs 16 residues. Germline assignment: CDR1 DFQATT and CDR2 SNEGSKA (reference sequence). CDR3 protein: CSAPALRGTSYNEQFF.

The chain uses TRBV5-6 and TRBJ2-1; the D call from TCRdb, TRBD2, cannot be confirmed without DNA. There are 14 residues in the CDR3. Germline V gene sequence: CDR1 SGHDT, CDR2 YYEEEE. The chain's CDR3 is CASEVSGRASEQFF.

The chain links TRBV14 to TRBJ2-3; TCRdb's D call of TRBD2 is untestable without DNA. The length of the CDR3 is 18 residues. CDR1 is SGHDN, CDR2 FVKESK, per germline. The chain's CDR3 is CASSQDRGLAGEGNTQYF.

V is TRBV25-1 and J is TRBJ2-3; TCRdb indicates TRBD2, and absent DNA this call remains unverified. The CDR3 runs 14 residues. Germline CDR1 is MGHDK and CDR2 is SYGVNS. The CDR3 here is CASSVAGKIDTQYF.

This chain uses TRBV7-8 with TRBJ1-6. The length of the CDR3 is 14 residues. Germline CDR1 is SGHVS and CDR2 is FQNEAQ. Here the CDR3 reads CASSYGQAESPLHF.

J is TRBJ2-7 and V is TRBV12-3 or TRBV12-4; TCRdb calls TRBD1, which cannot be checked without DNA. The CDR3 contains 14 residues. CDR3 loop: CASSSDRGGYEQYF.

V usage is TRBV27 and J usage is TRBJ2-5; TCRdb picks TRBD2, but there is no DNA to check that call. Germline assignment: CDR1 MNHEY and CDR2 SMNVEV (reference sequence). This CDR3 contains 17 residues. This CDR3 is CASSSPQLAGEGWPQYF.

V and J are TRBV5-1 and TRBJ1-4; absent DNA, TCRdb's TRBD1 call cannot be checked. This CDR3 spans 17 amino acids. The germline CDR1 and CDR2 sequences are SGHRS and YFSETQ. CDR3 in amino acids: CASSAGTGAGSNEKLFF.

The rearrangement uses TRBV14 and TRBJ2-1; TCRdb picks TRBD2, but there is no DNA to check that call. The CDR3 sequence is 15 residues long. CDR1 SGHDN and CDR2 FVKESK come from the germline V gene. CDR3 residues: CASSQISGAYNEQFF.

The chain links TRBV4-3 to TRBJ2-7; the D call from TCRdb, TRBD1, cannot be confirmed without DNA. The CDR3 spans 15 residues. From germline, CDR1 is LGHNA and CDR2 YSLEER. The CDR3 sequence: CASSRVQGQRNEQYF.

The CDR3 region is CSAQGSLAGELFF. V and J are TRBV20-1 and TRBJ2-2; TCRdb reports TRBD1, a call that lacks DNA to check it against. This CDR3 has 13 amino acids. Germline lookup yields CDR1 DFQATT and CDR2 SNEGSKA (reference sequence).

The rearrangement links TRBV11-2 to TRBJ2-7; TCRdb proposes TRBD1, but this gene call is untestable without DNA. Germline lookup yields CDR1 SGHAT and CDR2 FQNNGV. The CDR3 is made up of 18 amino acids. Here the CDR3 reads CASSLGPTLGEIPYEQYF.

The CDR3: CSAQPGQGGFAKNIQYF. The genes are TRBV20-1 and TRBJ2-4; without DNA, the TCRdb call of TRBD1 cannot be checked. This CDR3 spans 17 amino acids. The germline gives CDR1 DFQATT, CDR2 SNEGSKA (reference sequence).

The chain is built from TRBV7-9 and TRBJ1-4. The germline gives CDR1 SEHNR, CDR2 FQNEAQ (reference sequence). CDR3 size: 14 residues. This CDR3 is CASSSRSGNEKLFF.

The CDR3 loop is CASSYDRGFYGYTF. The rearrangement links TRBV6-5 to TRBJ1-2; TCRdb proposes TRBD1, but this gene call is untestable without DNA. CDR3 size: 14 residues. CDR1 is MNHEY and CDR2 is SVGAGI in the germline V gene.

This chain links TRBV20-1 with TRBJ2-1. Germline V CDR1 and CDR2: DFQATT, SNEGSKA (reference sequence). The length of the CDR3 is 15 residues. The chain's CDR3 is CSARDDSRTYNEQFF.

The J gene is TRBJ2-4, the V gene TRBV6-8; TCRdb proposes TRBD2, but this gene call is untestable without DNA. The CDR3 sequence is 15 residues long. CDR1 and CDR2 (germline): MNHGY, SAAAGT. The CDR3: CASSYSSRRGNIQYF.

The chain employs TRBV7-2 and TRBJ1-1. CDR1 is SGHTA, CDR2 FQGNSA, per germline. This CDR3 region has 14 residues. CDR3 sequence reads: CASSLGGPNTEAFF. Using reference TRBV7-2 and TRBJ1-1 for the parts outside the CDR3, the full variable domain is GAGVSQSPSNKVTEKGKDVELRCDPISGHTALYWYRQSLGQGLEFLIYFQGNSAPDKSGLPSDRFSAERTGGSVSTLTIQRTQQEDSAVYLCASSLGGPNTEAFFGQGTRLTVV.

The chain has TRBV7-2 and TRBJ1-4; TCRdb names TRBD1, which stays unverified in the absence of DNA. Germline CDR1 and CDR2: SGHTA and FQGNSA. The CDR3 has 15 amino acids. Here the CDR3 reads CASSPGGTGDEKLFF.

CDR3: CASSLTGGPQETQYF. The chain links TRBV12-3 or TRBV12-4 to TRBJ2-5; without DNA, the TCRdb call of TRBD2 cannot be checked. CDR3 length equals 15 residues.

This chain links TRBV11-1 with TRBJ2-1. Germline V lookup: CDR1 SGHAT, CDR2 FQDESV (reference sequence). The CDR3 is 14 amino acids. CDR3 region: CASSPEVAVNEQFF.

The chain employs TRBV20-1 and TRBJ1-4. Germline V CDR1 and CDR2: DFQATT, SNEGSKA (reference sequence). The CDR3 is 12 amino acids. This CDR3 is CSARGGREKLFF.